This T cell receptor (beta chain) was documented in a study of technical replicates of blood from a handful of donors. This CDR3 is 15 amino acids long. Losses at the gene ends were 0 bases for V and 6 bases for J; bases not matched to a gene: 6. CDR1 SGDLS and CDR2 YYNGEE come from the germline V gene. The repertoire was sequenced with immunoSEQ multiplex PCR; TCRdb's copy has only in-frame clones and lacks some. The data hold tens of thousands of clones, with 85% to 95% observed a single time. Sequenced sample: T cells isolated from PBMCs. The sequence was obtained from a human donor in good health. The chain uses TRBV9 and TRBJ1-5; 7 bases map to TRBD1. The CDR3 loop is CASSVGGGGSQPQHF. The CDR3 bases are TGTGCCAGCAGCGTAGGAGGAGGGGGCTCTCAGCCCCAGCATTTT.